This TCR beta chain was recorded in a study of low-dose radiotherapy and immunotherapy resistance in tumors. At the level of the study: Those assigned to Cohort 2 were treated with 1 Gy per fraction every two weeks (13 Gy in total over 26 weeks). Intravenous cyclophosphamide 200 mg/m2 was given every two weeks, one day before radiation and immunotherapy.

Noted time point: before trial treatment. Donors, who were enrolled in a single-arm phase I dose-escalation trial, received nivolumab, ipilimumab, aspirin, low-dose cyclophosphamide and low-dose radiotherapy. Each eligible patient had an advanced solid tumor, and these tumors lacked tumor-infiltrating lymphocytes. Both TCRalpha and TCRbeta chains were reverse transcribed with V-gene-specific primers. The PCR that amplified TCRs ran for 15 to 25 cycles, relying on a constant-region primer and a V-primer adapter. TCRdb re-derived calls from the reads in MiXCR, one entry per CDR3 protein. The sample has more than 85,000 distinct CDR3 sequences; under 10% are singletons. This clonotype was recorded many times. The specimen comprised PBMCs, sampled before treatment. The source of this sequence is a male donor with prostate cancer.

The DNA of the CDR3 is TGTGCCAGCAGCCTCGGGACAGCTAGCACAGATACGCAGTATTTT. Its translation: CASSLGTASTDTQYF. The chain employs TRBV5-4 and TRBJ2-3; TRBD1 matches at 7 bases. Germline CDR1 reads SGHNT; CDR2 reads YYREEE (reference sequence). Losses at the gene ends were 4 bases for V and 0 bases for J; bases not matched to a gene: 5. The CDR3 is 15 residues long.